Listed here are 14 T cell receptor beta chains from one sample, sequenced in a study of T cell responses to AZD1222 COVID-19 vaccine. TCRdb's copy holds only in-frame clones and misses some; the assay was immunoSEQ multiplex PCR. The sample consists of about 130,000 clones, 80% to 90% of them appearing once. Material: peripheral blood, obtained on day 0 of AZD1222 vaccination. The receptors originated from an adult in good health.

The chain recombines TRBV11-2 with TRBJ1-1; 7 nucleotides agree with TRBD1. In germline, CDR1 is SGHAT, CDR2 FQNNGV. The CDR3 has 16 amino acids. Trimming took 1 base from V and 1 from J; bases not matched to a gene: 6. The CDR3 loop reads CASSLVAGQRNTEAFF. CDR3 sequence (DNA): TGTGCCAGCAGCTTAGTAGCGGGACAGAGGAACACTGAAGCTTTCTTT.

The chain uses TRBV5-4 and TRBJ2-1, with a tentative D call TRBD2 (6 bases). Per germline, CDR1 SGHNT and CDR2 YYREEE (reference sequence). The V end was cut by 4 bases, the J end by 7 bases, with 24 bases between. The CDR3 consists of 17 residues. CDR3 nucleotides: TGTGCCAGCAGCCCCCGTCTGGCGGGCGGGGTTCAAAATGAGCAGTTCTTC. Translation gives CASSPRLAGGVQNEQFF.

The genes are TRBV9 and TRBJ2-5; 12 bases align to TRBD1. V lost 0 bases to trimming and J lost 5 bases; unmatched junction nucleotides: 11. Germline CDR1 SGDLS, CDR2 YYNGEE. CDR3 length: 18 amino acids. The CDR3 spells CASSVAGRGQGAFETQYF. The CDR3 nucleotides read TGTGCCAGCAGCGTAGCTGGGCGGGGACAGGGGGCGTTTGAGACCCAGTACTTC. The full variable domain, with the rest looked up from reference TRBV9 and TRBJ2-5, is DSGVTQTPKHLITATGQRVTLRCSPRSGDLSVYWYQQSLDQGLQFLIQYYNGEERAKGNILERFSAQQFPDLHSELNLSSLELGDSALYFCASSVAGRGQGAFETQYFGPGTRLLVL.

The V and J genes are TRBV5-1 and TRBJ2-3, with TRBD2 identical over 8 bases. The CDR3 is made up of 16 amino acids. The junction had 8 bases not matched to a gene; V was cut back by 5 bases and J by 0 bases. Germline V gene sequence: CDR1 SGHRS, CDR2 YFSETQ. The CDR3 is CASRAGGGVSTDTQYF. CDR3 in DNA: TGCGCCAGCAGGGCGGGGGGCGGAGTAAGCACAGATACGCAGTATTTT.

V and J are TRBV7-9 and TRBJ1-1; D is uncertain. Germline V CDR1 and CDR2: SEHNR, FQNEAQ (reference sequence). V gave up 0 bases and J gave up 7 bases, with 6 bases separating them. The CDR3 has 12 amino acids. CDR3 protein: CASSLAGDEAFF. DNA of the CDR3: TGTGCCAGCAGCTTAGCGGGAGATGAAGCTTTCTTT.

This chain connects TRBV6-5 to TRBJ1-2; 7 bases are a match to TRBD1. There are 14 residues in the CDR3. Looked up from germline, CDR1 is MNHEY and CDR2 is SVGAGI. V lost 6 bases and J lost 1; bases outside the gene matches: 5. Here the CDR3 reads CASRSGGSNYGYTF. CDR3 bases: TGTGCCAGCAGGTCAGGGGGTAGTAACTATGGCTACACCTTC.

The J gene is TRBJ2-7, the V gene TRBV5-1; maybe TRBD2 (6 bases). CDR1 is SGHRS, CDR2 YFSETQ, per germline. The CDR3 has 13 residues. V lost 4 bases and J 6 bases, leaving 14 bases between the germline ends. In DNA form, the CDR3 reads TGCGCCAGCAGCGTCTTGACTAGAGGCGAGCAGTACTTC. Its protein is CASSVLTRGEQYF.

The V call is TRBV7-9, the J call TRBJ1-5, with 8 bases that match TRBD1. CDR3 length: 16 residues. Germline V gives CDR1 SEHNR, CDR2 FQNEAQ (reference sequence). J lost 3 bases, V lost 7 bases, and 11 bases had no gene match. CDR3: CASTSGTGLTNQPQHF. The DNA of the CDR3 is TGTGCCAGCACCTCCGGGACAGGCCTTACCAATCAGCCCCAGCATTTT.

V and J are TRBV6-1 and TRBJ1-5; TRBD1 is a possible D gene (6 bases). Germline V gene data show CDR1 as MNHNS and CDR2 as SASEGT. The CDR3 runs to 15 residues. Trimming pared 2 bases from V and 5 bases from J, leaving 13 bases between. CDR3 DNA sequence: TGTGCCAGCAGTGAATCTGGGGGGCGTTATCAGCCCCAGCATTTT. Amino acid sequence: CASSESGGRYQPQHF.

This chain joins TRBV18 and TRBJ1-2; 8 nucleotides line up with TRBD1. CDR1 KGHSH and CDR2 LQKENI come from the germline V gene. V was clipped by 0 bases and J by 8 bases; unmatched bases: 5. The CDR3 is made up of 14 amino acids. The CDR3 sequence: CASSPPGQVAGYTF. For the CDR3, the DNA is TGTGCCAGCTCACCACCGGGACAGGTTGCCGGCTACACCTTC.

The V call is TRBV11-2, the J call TRBJ2-1; D might be TRBD1 (5 bases). Trimming removed 6 bases from V and 9 bases from J, with 12 bases in between. Germline CDR1 reads SGHAT; CDR2 reads FQNNGV. The CDR3 totals 12 residues. CDR3 loop: CASSSGKGEQFF. Written as DNA, the CDR3 is TGTGCCAGCAGTTCAGGGAAAGGTGAGCAGTTCTTC.

The gene calls are TRBV25-1 and TRBJ2-7; TRBD1 agrees at 10 bases. The CDR3 contains 15 residues. CDR1 is MGHDK, CDR2 SYGVNS, per germline. V shed 6 bases, J shed 2 bases, and the junction held 7 bases outside the gene matches. This CDR3 is CASREPGQGTYEQYF. The CDR3 DNA reads TGTGCCAGCAGAGAACCGGGACAGGGGACCTACGAGCAGTACTTC.

CDR3 sequence: CAWRGDTRYNSPLHF. CDR3 in DNA: TGTGCCTGGAGGGGGGACACCCGTTATAATTCACCCCTCCACTTT. The gene calls are TRBV30 and TRBJ1-6, with a possible D match to TRBD1 (6 bases). This CDR3 contains 15 residues. Germline assignment: CDR1 GTSNPN and CDR2 SVGIG (reference sequence). With 3 bases removed from V and 4 bases from J, the gap between germline ends came to 13 bases.

This chain links TRBV6-2 or TRBV6-3 with TRBJ2-7; 11 positions agree with TRBD2. The CDR3 contains 15 residues. Germline V CDR1 and CDR2: MNHEY, SVGEGT. V was clipped by 6 bases and J by 3 bases; unmatched bases: 7. The CDR3 loop reads CASRPSGRTNYEQYF. The CDR3 DNA reads as TGTGCCAGCAGACCTAGCGGGAGGACCAACTACGAGCAGTACTTC.